The next 21 T cell receptor beta chains were all read from a single sample in a study of control samples from healthy donors and cancer patients. Libraries were prepared by immunoSEQ multiplex PCR; TCRdb keeps only in-frame clonotypes and omits some of them. The table records more than 85,000 clones, approximately 90% of them present only once. Sequencing was done on a sample of blood. The receptors stem from a woman between 18 and 29 years old in good health.

CDR3 region: CASSVLAGTTNTGELFF. DNA for the CDR3: TGTGCCAGCAGTGTGCTAGCGGGGACAACGAACACCGGGGAGCTGTTTTTT. The chain has TRBV6-4 and TRBJ2-2, with 9 bases aligning to TRBD2. Trimming at V came to 4 bases and at J to 0 bases, leaving 6 bases not matched to a gene. CDR3 length: 17 amino acids. Germline V gives CDR1 MRHNA, CDR2 SNTAGT.

J is TRBJ2-7 and V is TRBV28, with a tentative D call TRBD1 (6 bases). V was shortened by 5 bases and J by 0 bases, with 8 bases between the two germline ends. The germline gives CDR1 MDHEN, CDR2 SYDVKM. CDR3 length equals 13 residues. The CDR3 here is CASSGQISYEQYF. CDR3 in DNA: TGTGCCAGCAGTGGACAGATCTCCTACGAGCAGTACTTC.

This sequence joins TRBV5-8 and TRBJ1-6; maybe TRBD1 (5 bases). V gave up 4 bases and J gave up 3 bases, with 8 bases separating them. The CDR3 covers 14 residues. From germline, CDR1 is SGHTS and CDR2 YDEGEE. The CDR3 DNA reads as TGTGCCAGCAGCCGGAGGGGCTATAATTCACCCCTCCACTTT. Translated, it gives CASSRRGYNSPLHF.

The chain couples TRBV9 to TRBJ1-2; D ambiguous. There are 15 residues in the CDR3. CDR1 and CDR2 from the germline V gene are SGDLS and YYNGEE. Between the trimmed V and J ends, which lost 0 bases and 0 bases, there was a span of 9 bases. In DNA form, the CDR3 reads TGTGCCAGCAGCGTAGGTTCAGGACCTAACTATGGCTACACCTTC. It encodes CASSVGSGPNYGYTF. The complete variable domain, with remaining parts taken from reference TRBV9 and TRBJ1-2, reads DSGVTQTPKHLITATGQRVTLRCSPRSGDLSVYWYQQSLDQGLQFLIQYYNGEERAKGNILERFSAQQFPDLHSELNLSSLELGDSALYFCASSVGSGPNYGYTFGSGTRLTVV.

The gene calls are TRBV25-1 and TRBJ2-7; D remains unclear. The CDR3 runs 12 residues. V lost 8 bases and J lost 4, with 12 bases in between. The germline V gene encodes CDR1 MGHDK and CDR2 SYGVNS. Written as DNA, the CDR3 is TGTGCCAGCGCCTGGGGTGGATACGAGCAGTACTTC. It codes for CASAWGGYEQYF.

The chain recombines TRBV27 with TRBJ2-2; D may be TRBD1 (7 bases). V dropped 6 bases and J dropped 4 bases, with 15 bases sitting between them. This CDR3 has 15 residues. Germline loops: CDR1 MNHEY, CDR2 SMNVEV (reference sequence). The CDR3 is CASSQGGAGTGELFF. The CDR3 nucleotides are TGTGCCAGCAGCCAGGGGGGAGCGGGCACCGGGGAGCTGTTTTTT.

This clone came up a few times. V gene TRBV27 combines with J gene TRBJ1-6, with D hard to call. The CDR3 covers 12 residues. Germline CDR1 is MNHEY and CDR2 is SMNVEV (reference sequence). The V and J ends lost 3 bases and 7 bases respectively, with 4 bases between them. CDR3 sequence (DNA): TGTGCCAGCAGTTTCCCAAATTCACCCCTCCACTTT. Amino acids: CASSFPNSPLHF.

This sequence joins TRBV11-3 and TRBJ1-1; D perhaps matches TRBD1 (5 bases). V was cut by 8 bases and J by 7 bases, with 14 bases left in between. Germline values: CDR1 SGHNT, CDR2 YENEEA. CDR3 size: 12 residues. CDR3 sequence (DNA): TGTGCCAGCGGTTGGCAGGGTGGTGAAGCTTTCTTT. Amino acids: CASGWQGGEAFF.

The chain combines TRBV4-3 with TRBJ2-7; D perhaps matches TRBD1 (6 bases). This CDR3 contains 14 residues. Germline V CDR1 and CDR2: LGHNA, YSLEER. V lost 1 base, J lost 3 bases, and 10 bases lay in between. CDR3 coding DNA: TGCGCCAGCAGCCAAGGACAGGACAACTACGAGCAGTACTTC. As protein: CASSQGQDNYEQYF.

V usage is TRBV5-4 and J usage is TRBJ2-7; 7 bases fit TRBD2. The CDR3 loop spans 14 amino acids. V dropped 4 bases and J dropped 2; count of bases not matched to a gene: 6. Germline V CDR1 and CDR2: SGHNT, YYREEE (reference sequence). This chain's CDR3 is CASSPPSGTYEQYF. The CDR3 DNA reads TGTGCCAGCAGCCCACCTAGCGGAACCTACGAGCAGTACTTC.

Concerning this clone itself: The junction departs from the called germline gene at one end, perhaps through a read error. This rearrangement joins TRBV12-3 or TRBV12-4 to TRBJ1-2; 8 bases map to TRBD1. This CDR3 is built from 12 residues. The CDR3 nucleotides are TGTGCCAGCAGTATCGACAGGGGCCATCCCCACTTC. As protein: CASSIDRGHPHF.

The rearrangement uses TRBV10-3 and TRBJ2-7; maybe TRBD2 (5 bases). The CDR3 sequence is 12 residues long. V was clipped by 5 bases and J by 5 bases, with 10 bases between them. In germline, CDR1 is ENHRY, CDR2 SYGVKD. CDR3 DNA sequence: TGTGCCATCAGTAGATGGACTGACGAGCAGTACTTC. It encodes CAISRWTDEQYF.

This chain joins TRBV12-3 or TRBV12-4 and TRBJ1-4; D not resolved. Trimming left V 5 bases short and J 4 bases short, with 8 bases between. The CDR3 consists of 13 residues. The CDR3 coding sequence is TGTGCCAGCAGTGATAGGAATAATGAAAAACTGTTTTTT. It encodes CASSDRNNEKLFF.

The chain carries TRBV19 and TRBJ1-1; weak D call: TRBD1 (5 bases). The germline V and J ends were trimmed by 3 bases and 8 bases, with 10 bases remaining between them. Germline CDR1 reads LNHDA; CDR2 reads SQIVND (reference sequence). The CDR3 totals 12 residues. The CDR3 loop reads CASSMRGIEAFF. CDR3 DNA: TGTGCCAGTAGTATGAGGGGAATCGAAGCTTTCTTT.

V gene TRBV19 combines with J gene TRBJ2-5; D might be TRBD2 (5 bases). This CDR3 region has 13 residues. Germline values: CDR1 LNHDA, CDR2 SQIVND (reference sequence). Deletions cut 6 bases from V and 4 bases from J, with 12 bases between. The CDR3 DNA reads TGTGCCAGTAGCCGGACTGGAACAGAGACCCAGTACTTC. Translation: CASSRTGTETQYF.

This sequence joins TRBV20-1 and TRBJ1-1; D is unclear. V was pared by 3 bases and J by 1 base, with 12 bases between. The germline gives CDR1 DFQATT, CDR2 SNEGSKA (reference sequence). This CDR3 is 14 amino acids long. The CDR3 here is CSASPVAENTEAFF. CDR3 coding DNA: TGCAGTGCTAGTCCGGTGGCAGAGAACACTGAAGCTTTCTTT.

CDR3: CASSGQGSNYGYTF. In DNA form, the CDR3 reads TGTGCCAGCAGTGGACAGGGGTCGAACTATGGCTACACCTTC. V gene TRBV9 combines with J gene TRBJ1-2, with 9 bases that match TRBD1. Trimming cost V 5 bases and J 2 bases; bases outside gene matches: 4. The germline V gene encodes CDR1 SGDLS and CDR2 YYNGEE. This CDR3 spans 14 amino acids.

In this sample, this clone turned up a few times. The chain carries TRBV7-9 and TRBJ1-3; D gene ambiguous. Germline assignment: CDR1 SEHNR and CDR2 FQNEAQ (reference sequence). V shed 5 bases and J shed 0 bases, with 8 bases lying between them. The CDR3 is made up of 14 amino acids. The CDR3 spells CASSRRGSGNTIYF. The CDR3 bases are TGTGCCAGCAGCCGACGGGGCTCTGGAAACACCATATATTTT.

The rearrangement uses TRBV4-2 and TRBJ2-5, with 7 positions matching TRBD1. CDR1 is LGHNA and CDR2 is YNFKEQ in the germline V gene. This CDR3 has 15 residues. Losses at the gene ends were 0 bases for V and 3 bases for J; bases not matched to a gene: 4. CDR3: CASSQEGGREETQYF. The CDR3 DNA follows: TGTGCCAGCAGCCAAGAAGGGGGCAGGGAAGAGACCCAGTACTTC.

This chain joins TRBV30 and TRBJ1-1; tentative D call: TRBD1 (6 bases). V lost 3 bases to trimming and J lost 1 base, with 9 bases between them. The CDR3 runs to 13 residues. Germline assignment: CDR1 GTSNPN and CDR2 SVGIG (reference sequence). The CDR3 DNA reads as TGTGCCTGGAGGACAGGTAGGAACACTGAAGCTTTCTTT. It codes for CAWRTGRNTEAFF.

The chain recombines TRBV12-3 or TRBV12-4 with TRBJ2-7; 8 nucleotides agree with TRBD1. V was clipped by 3 bases and J by 6 bases; unmatched bases: 4. This CDR3 spans 13 amino acids. The chain's CDR3 is CASSFGQGGEQYF. CDR3 in DNA: TGTGCCAGCAGTTTCGGACAGGGTGGCGAGCAGTACTTC.